The sample holds a few counts of the clone carrying this T cell receptor beta chain. Its specificity is unknown. The data are from a study of cytomegalovirus exposure and HLA in healthy donors. Whole-study findings and limits: Sequencing likely caused a cluster of highly shared sequence variants.

Each donor was nominally healthy when sampled (though unrecorded immune exposures were likely). CDR3 length equals 12 residues. Germline V CDR1 and CDR2: KGHSH, LQKENI. The V and J ends lost 2 bases and 8 bases, in that order; junction bases with no gene match: 1. PCR was performed using 60 Vbeta and 13 Jbeta primers. Sequenced by immunoSEQ multiplex PCR; TCRdb stores in-frame clones only, minus some. In the table there are about 120,000 clones, roughly 80% of which are singletons. The V call is TRBV18, the J call TRBJ1-1, with 8 nucleotides matching TRBD1. Sample: PBMCs. The receptor's source is a woman in her forties in good health and CMV-seropositive. The chain's CDR3 is CASSPTGGEAFF. In DNA form, the CDR3 reads TGTGCCAGCTCACCAACAGGGGGGGAAGCTTTCTTT.